These 19 T cell receptor beta chains were sequenced from one sample in a study of blood T cell repertoires in COVID-19. The table came from immunoSEQ multiplex PCR; TCRdb's copy has only in-frame clones and leaves some out. The sample includes 200,000 to 250,000 clones, over 75% of them seen just once. The sequenced sample was PBMCs or T cells enriched from blood (not recorded which). All receptors derive from a woman in her twenties or thirties who had been exposed to COVID-19.

The chain employs TRBV14 and TRBJ2-4, with 7 bases lining up with TRBD1. J lost 6 bases, V lost 1 base, and 3 bases had no gene match. Germline CDR1 reads SGHDN; CDR2 reads FVKESK. CDR3 length: 14 residues. This chain's CDR3 is CASSQAQGRNIQYF. The CDR3 bases are TGTGCCAGCAGCCAAGCACAGGGGAGAAACATTCAGTACTTC.

This chain's CDR3 is CASSSYTGSGNTIYF. The CDR3 DNA is TGTGCCAGCAGTTCCTATACAGGGTCTGGAAACACCATATATTTT. The J gene is TRBJ1-3, the V gene TRBV27; possible D gene TRBD1, 6 bases. The V gene's germline CDR1 is MNHEY and CDR2 SMNVEV (reference sequence). V shed 4 bases and J shed 1 base, with 11 bases lying between them. The CDR3 contains 15 residues.

The chain uses TRBV21-1 and TRBJ1-2; the D segment call TRBD1 is taken from the table without a DNA check. TRBV21-1 is a pseudogene. The CDR3 extends over 13 amino acids. The CDR3 loop is CASSNRGRNGYTF. In DNA, the CDR3 is TGTGCCAGCAGCAACAGGGGGAGGAATGGCTACACCTTC.

This chain links TRBV19 with TRBJ1-1; 7 nucleotides agree with TRBD1. The germline CDR1 and CDR2 sequences are LNHDA and SQIVND (reference sequence). The trim removed 4 bases at V and 5 bases at J, leaving 7 bases unmatched. The CDR3 length is 14 residues. CDR3 in amino acids: CASSKQGPRTEAFF. The CDR3 region has the DNA TGTGCCAGTAGTAAACAGGGGCCCCGTACTGAAGCTTTCTTT. Looking up the rest from reference TRBV19 and TRBJ1-1 gives the full variable domain: DGGITQSPKYLFRKEGQNVTLSCEQNLNHDAMYWYRQDPGQGLRLIYYSQIVNDFQKGDIAEGYSVSREKKESFPLTVTSAQKNPTAFYLCASSKQGPRTEAFFGQGTRLTVV.

This clone was detected once. The chain has TRBV7-9 and TRBJ1-1; D is perhaps TRBD1 (6 bases). Germline V gene lookup returns CDR1 SEHNR and CDR2 FQNEAQ (reference sequence). Trimming took off 6 bases at V and 4 bases at J, with 18 bases between the two ends. The CDR3 is made up of 15 amino acids. In nucleotides, the CDR3 is TGTGCCAGCAGGCCAAAGGGGGAAGGGGTCACTGAAGCTTTCTTT. Translation gives CASRPKGEGVTEAFF.

This rearrangement joins TRBV28 to TRBJ1-3, with TRBD1 matching 8 bases. The J segment lost 0 bases and the V segment lost 6 bases, leaving 10 bases of the junction unmatched. Germline CDR1 reads MDHEN; CDR2 reads SYDVKM. CDR3 length: 17 amino acids. Here the CDR3 DNA reads TGTGCCAGCAGGGACAGGGCCTCCCCACACTCTGGAAACACCATATATTTT. This translates into CASRDRASPHSGNTIYF.

The gene calls are TRBV7-8 and TRBJ1-3; D gene ambiguous. In germline, CDR1 is SGHVS, CDR2 FQNEAQ. The V end lost 1 base, the J end lost 8 bases, and 12 bases lay between the germline ends. The CDR3 covers 14 residues. The CDR3 region is CASSLGVEVDTIYF. The CDR3 DNA follows: TGTGCCAGCAGCTTAGGGGTCGAGGTAGACACCATATATTTT. The full variable domain, completed using reference TRBV7-8 and TRBJ1-3, is GAGVSQSPRYKVAKRGQDVALRCDPISGHVSLFWYQQALGQGPEFLTYFQNEAQLDKSGLPSDRFFAERPEGSVSTLKIQRTQQEDSAVYLCASSLGVEVDTIYFGEGSWLTVV.

This clone was detected only once. The chain has TRBV4-1 and TRBJ2-2; TRBD1 agrees at 7 bases. The trim removed 0 bases at V and 1 base at J, leaving 5 bases unmatched. The CDR3 runs to 17 residues. The germline CDR1 and CDR2 sequences are MGHRA and YSYEKL. This CDR3 is CASSQDWDSLNTGELFF. The DNA for the CDR3 is TGCGCCAGCAGCCAAGATTGGGACAGCCTGAACACCGGGGAGCTGTTTTTT.

DNA for the CDR3: TGTGCCAGCAGCGTCACAGGGGCCCAGCCCCAGCATTTT. The encoded protein is CASSVTGAQPQHF. This sequence joins TRBV9 and TRBJ1-5; the match to TRBD1 covers 7 bases. V gave up 2 bases and J gave up 7 bases; unmatched junction bases: 3. This CDR3 comprises 13 residues. Germline loops: CDR1 SGDLS, CDR2 YYNGEE.

The sample holds a few counts of this clone. The rearrangement joins TRBV27 to TRBJ2-7; 9 nucleotides match TRBD1. The germline gives CDR1 MNHEY, CDR2 SMNVEV (reference sequence). J was trimmed by 5 bases and V by 3 bases; bases with no gene match: 5. The CDR3 covers 14 residues. The chain's CDR3 is CASSFTGGLDEQYF. The CDR3 region has the DNA TGTGCCAGCAGTTTTACAGGGGGCCTGGACGAGCAGTACTTC.

The genes are TRBV5-5 and TRBJ2-7, with D unclear. Germline CDR1 SGHKS, CDR2 YYEKEE (reference sequence). V was trimmed by 0 bases and J by 6 bases, leaving 10 bases between them. CDR3 length: 13 residues. CDR3: CASSLAASTEQYF. The CDR3 DNA is TGTGCCAGCAGCTTGGCGGCTAGTACCGAGCAGTACTTC.

The chain joins TRBV11-1 to TRBJ2-4, with D unclear. Trimming took 0 bases from V and 7 from J, leaving 7 bases between them. This CDR3 contains 13 residues. Germline CDR1 and CDR2: SGHAT and FQDESV (reference sequence). The CDR3 DNA reads TGTGCCAGCAGCTTAGCTTCGAGTAACATTCAGTACTTC. Its protein is CASSLASSNIQYF.

The chain links TRBV15 to TRBJ2-6; D is possibly TRBD2 (5 bases). The CDR3 contains 15 residues. V was trimmed by 0 bases and J by 2 bases, leaving 5 bases between them. Germline loops: CDR1 LNHNV, CDR2 YYDKDF (reference sequence). The CDR3 bases are TGTGCCACCAGCAGAGAGACTACTGGGGCCAACGTCCTGACTTTC. It is translated as CATSRETTGANVLTF. The variable domain in full, completed from reference TRBV15 and TRBJ2-6, reads DAMVIQNPRYQVTQFGKPVTLSCSQTLNHNVMYWYQQKSSQAPKLLFHYYDKDFNNEADTPDNFQSRRPNTSFCFLDIRSPGLGDTAMYLCATSRETTGANVLTFGAGSRLTVL.

V is TRBV11-2 and J is TRBJ1-4; the D is unclear. V lost 5 bases and J 8 bases, leaving 24 bases between the germline ends. CDR1 and CDR2 from the germline V gene are SGHAT and FQNNGV. The CDR3 has 17 amino acids. The DNA of the CDR3 is TGTGCCAGCAGCCAGGAAGACCGCGGAGGGTTTGGGGAAAAACTGTTTTTT. Translating it yields CASSQEDRGGFGEKLFF.

V and J are TRBV5-4 and TRBJ2-5; D is perhaps TRBD1 (5 bases). Germline loops: CDR1 SGHNT, CDR2 YYREEE (reference sequence). The CDR3 is made up of 16 amino acids. Trimming took off 4 bases at V and 2 bases at J, with 18 bases between the two ends. Here the CDR3 reads CASSGKGQGWQETQYF. The CDR3 DNA is TGTGCCAGCAGCGGAAAGGGCCAGGGATGGCAAGAGACCCAGTACTTC.

This sequence joins TRBV20-1 and TRBJ2-7; 7 bases are shared with TRBD2. The CDR3 sequence is 10 residues long. The ends lost 8 bases at V and 5 bases at J; junction bases unmatched: 3. Germline CDR1 DFQATT, CDR2 SNEGSKA (reference sequence). The CDR3 sequence: CSSGKHEQYF. DNA for the CDR3: TGCAGTAGCGGGAAGCACGAGCAGTACTTC.

The rearrangement links TRBV27 to TRBJ2-3, with D maybe TRBD2 (6 bases). V lost 3 bases and J 2 bases, leaving 12 bases between the germline ends. Germline V gene lookup returns CDR1 MNHEY and CDR2 SMNVEV (reference sequence). This CDR3 is 15 amino acids long. CDR3 residues: CASSLREEYTDTQYF. CDR3 nucleotide sequence: TGTGCCAGCAGTTTGCGGGAAGAGTACACAGATACGCAGTATTTT.

The chain couples TRBV21-1 to TRBJ1-1; the table's D call of TRBD1 was not tested on the DNA. TRBV21-1 is a pseudogene segment. The CDR3 loop spans 14 amino acids. The CDR3: CASSKVGDRGEAFF. The CDR3 DNA reads as TGTGCCAGCAGCAAAGTGGGCGACAGGGGAGAAGCTTTCTTT.

This clone was found once. The V gene is TRBV6-1, the J gene TRBJ1-2, with 8 bases that match TRBD1. CDR1 MNHNS and CDR2 SASEGT come from the germline V gene. The CDR3 totals 18 residues. Trimming removed 0 bases from V and 2 bases from J; junction bases left unmatched: 11. This CDR3 reads CASSEAISFQGANYGYTF. The CDR3, as DNA: TGTGCCAGCAGTGAAGCGATTTCCTTCCAGGGGGCAAACTATGGCTACACCTTC.